The next 11 T cell receptor beta chains were all read from a single sample in a study of early T cells in non-severe SARS-CoV-2 infection. MiXCR, applied by TCRdb to the 5' RACE reads, yields one record per CDR3 protein. The sample consists of 85,000 to 95,000 distinct CDR3 sequences, roughly 15% of them appearing once. The sample consisted of whole blood. The receptors shown here come from an adult who was a healthcare worker with PCR-confirmed SARS-CoV-2 infection or an uninfected control (not recorded which).

This clonotype was detected a few times. The chain combines TRBV12-3 or TRBV12-4 with TRBJ1-2; 7 bases align to TRBD1. CDR3 length: 13 residues. V lost 1 base to trimming and J lost 8 bases; unmatched junction nucleotides: 4. CDR3 region: CASSLEGAGGYTF. The CDR3 DNA is TGTGCCAGCAGTTTAGAGGGGGCTGGCGGCTACACCTTC.

A few counts support this clonotype. This chain uses TRBV2 with TRBJ2-1; D is unresolved. The CDR3 covers 14 residues. CDR1 and CDR2 from the germline V gene are SNHLY and FYNNEI. V shed 7 bases and J shed 7 bases, with 17 bases lying between them. The CDR3 reads CASNSLGFVNEQFF. For the CDR3, the DNA is TGTGCCAGCAATTCACTGGGTTTCGTGAATGAGCAGTTCTTC.

This clonotype was seen a handful of times. V and J are TRBV4-1 and TRBJ2-2, with a possible D match to TRBD2 (5 bases). The germline V gene encodes CDR1 MGHRA and CDR2 YSYEKL. The germline V and J ends were trimmed by 1 base and 6 bases, with 9 bases remaining between them. The CDR3 sequence is 14 residues long. CDR3 nucleotides: TGCGCCAGCAGCCAAGCGGGGTTGGCCGGGGAGCTGTTTTTT. It is translated as CASSQAGLAGELFF.

The chain uses TRBV7-9 and TRBJ1-1, with D maybe TRBD1 (5 bases). V dropped 1 base and J dropped 6 bases, with 15 bases sitting between them. Germline V gives CDR1 SEHNR, CDR2 FQNEAQ (reference sequence). The CDR3 contains 15 residues. The CDR3 loop reads CASSLGGGVVSEAFF. CDR3 DNA sequence: TGTGCCAGCAGCTTAGGAGGAGGGGTGGTCTCTGAAGCTTTCTTT.

The rearrangement uses TRBV18 and TRBJ1-4; TRBD1 might be the D (6 bases). V was clipped by 3 bases and J by 4 bases, with 9 bases between them. This CDR3 contains 14 residues. The germline V gene encodes CDR1 KGHSH and CDR2 LQKENI. CDR3 amino acids: CASSPDRNNEKLFF. CDR3 bases: TGTGCCAGCTCACCCGACAGGAATAATGAAAAACTGTTTTTT.

This clonotype showed up just a few times. V is TRBV12-3 or TRBV12-4 and J is TRBJ2-5; D uncertain. V lost 3 bases, J lost 1 base, and 9 bases lay in between. The CDR3 has 14 residues. The CDR3 bases are TGTGCCAGCAGTTTTCCAGAAACCCAAGAGACCCAGTACTTC. Its protein product is CASSFPETQETQYF.

The count of this clonotype is one. The chain employs TRBV9 and TRBJ2-1, with 10 bases lining up with TRBD1. This CDR3 spans 16 amino acids. J lost 5 bases, V lost 1 base, and 6 bases had no gene match. Per the germline V gene, CDR1 is SGDLS and CDR2 is YYNGEE. CDR3 region: CASSVRSGTGDNEQFF. CDR3 coding DNA: TGTGCCAGCAGCGTAAGATCCGGGACAGGGGACAATGAGCAGTTCTTC.

The sample holds many counts of this clonotype. The chain is built from TRBV27 and TRBJ2-3, with TRBD2 as a possible D gene (6 bases). Trimming cost V 1 base and J 2 bases, with 10 bases left between them. The CDR3 runs to 15 residues. The germline V gene has CDR1 MNHEY and CDR2 SMNVEV (reference sequence). The CDR3 nucleotides are TGTGCCAGCAGTTTATACGGGGGTAACACAGATACGCAGTATTTT. This translates into CASSLYGGNTDTQYF.

This clonotype was found a few times. V gene TRBV7-6 combines with J gene TRBJ2-2; possibly TRBD2 for D (6 bases). CDR3 size: 13 residues. Trimming shortened V by 3 bases and J by 5 bases, and 7 bases separated the two germline ends. The germline V gene has CDR1 SGHVS and CDR2 FNYEAQ. The CDR3, as DNA: TGTGCCAGCAGCTTCCGGGGGACCGGGGAGCTGTTTTTT. Residues: CASSFRGTGELFF.

The V and J genes are TRBV19 and TRBJ2-2; no clear D. This CDR3 is 15 amino acids long. V was cut by 2 bases and J by 8 bases, with 15 bases left in between. The germline V gene has CDR1 LNHDA and CDR2 SQIVND (reference sequence). The CDR3 reads CASSIKGPKAGELFF. In DNA, the CDR3 is TGTGCCAGTAGTATAAAAGGACCAAAGGCGGGGGAGCTGTTTTTT.

This clonotype was counted between two and nine times. The chain links TRBV24-1 to TRBJ2-1, with 9 bases identical to TRBD1. The CDR3 runs to 16 residues. CDR1 and CDR2 (germline): KGHDR, SFDVKD. V gave up 3 bases and J gave up 6 bases; unmatched junction bases: 8. The CDR3 spells CATSDPTGGLGNEQFF. The DNA of the CDR3 is TGTGCCACCAGTGATCCGACAGGGGGATTAGGCAATGAGCAGTTCTTC.